The 16 T cell receptor beta chains presented below share a single source sample, sequenced in a study of control samples from healthy donors and cancer patients. Repertoires were generated with immunoSEQ multiplex PCR, while TCRdb's copy carries only in-frame clones and drops some. The repertoire holds around 190,000 clones, with 90% as singletons. Source material: blood. Receptor source: a woman aged 50 to 65 in good health.

The gene calls are TRBV6-5 and TRBJ2-3, with D perhaps assigned TRBD1 or TRBD2 (5 bases each). The CDR3 loop spans 12 amino acids. V was cut by 6 bases and J by 1 base, with 5 bases left in between. Germline V gives CDR1 MNHEY, CDR2 SVGAGI. The DNA for the CDR3 is TGTGCCAGCAGGGGGGGCACAGATACGCAGTATTTT. Translating it yields CASRGGTDTQYF.

This clone has just one count. This chain uses TRBV4-2 with TRBJ2-7; D not resolved. The CDR3 runs to 14 residues. From germline, CDR1 is LGHNA and CDR2 YNFKEQ. V was shortened by 1 base and J by 5 bases, with 12 bases between the two germline ends. The CDR3: CASSQGSREHEQYF. The DNA for the CDR3 is TGTGCCAGCAGCCAAGGAAGCCGAGAACACGAGCAGTACTTC.

The chain employs TRBV11-1 and TRBJ1-6; perhaps TRBD1 as D (6 bases). This CDR3 has 15 amino acids. Germline values: CDR1 SGHAT, CDR2 FQDESV (reference sequence). Trimming stripped 3 bases from V and 10 bases from J, with 16 bases between. The CDR3 protein is CASSFTPRGGSPLHF. For the CDR3, the DNA is TGTGCCAGCAGCTTTACCCCCAGGGGAGGATCACCCCTCCACTTT.

The chain is built from TRBV28 and TRBJ1-2; 7 bases fit TRBD1. Germline assignment: CDR1 MDHEN and CDR2 SYDVKM. This CDR3 has 15 residues. V was pared by 5 bases and J by 1 base, with 7 bases of the junction left unmatched. The DNA for the CDR3 is TGTGCCAGCAGTCCCTGGGACAGTTATAACTATGGCTACACCTTC. Its translation is CASSPWDSYNYGYTF.

CDR3 coding DNA: TGTGCCAGTAGTATAGATTCCGGGTACACTGAAGCTTTCTTT. Its translation is CASSIDSGYTEAFF. This chain links TRBV19 with TRBJ1-1, with D uncertain. Germline-derived CDR1 and CDR2 are LNHDA and SQIVND (reference sequence). Trimming cost V 0 bases and J 3 bases, with 8 bases left between them. This CDR3 has 14 amino acids.

Turning to this clone: The junction does not match germline at one end; this may be a read error. The genes are TRBV7-7 and TRBJ2-3; 9 bases align to TRBD2. CDR1 and CDR2 (germline): SSHAT, FNYEAQ (reference sequence). The CDR3 extends over 16 amino acids. CDR3 amino acids: CASSLRAGGSTDTQYF. CDR3 sequence (DNA): TGTGCTAGCAGCCTGCGAGCGGGAGGTTCCACAGATACGCAGTATTTT.

The V and J genes are TRBV7-8 and TRBJ2-5, with 13 bases identical to TRBD2. The CDR3 length is 17 residues. V lost 4 bases to trimming and J lost 1 base; unmatched junction nucleotides: 6. CDR1 and CDR2 (germline): SGHVS, FQNEAQ. CDR3 bases: TGTGCCAGCAGCTCCCGGACTAGCGGGGGCCCCCAAGAGACCCAGTACTTC. Translated, it gives CASSSRTSGGPQETQYF.

The chain carries TRBV7-8 and TRBJ2-7, with D hard to call. The CDR3 totals 12 residues. Trimming shortened V by 5 bases and J by 6 bases, and 11 bases separated the two germline ends. Germline V gene lookup returns CDR1 SGHVS and CDR2 FQNEAQ. For the CDR3, the DNA is TGTGCCAGCAGCCTCCCTGCGGCCGAGCAGTACTTC. This sequence encodes CASSLPAAEQYF. The full variable domain, completed using reference TRBV7-8 and TRBJ2-7, is GAGVSQSPRYKVAKRGQDVALRCDPISGHVSLFWYQQALGQGPEFLTYFQNEAQLDKSGLPSDRFFAERPEGSVSTLKIQRTQQEDSAVYLCASSLPAAEQYFGPGTRLTVT.

The V gene is TRBV18, the J gene TRBJ1-4; D is uncertain. CDR3 size: 15 residues. Between the trimmed V and J ends, which lost 3 bases and 3 bases, there was a span of 11 bases. CDR1 is KGHSH and CDR2 is LQKENI in the germline V gene. CDR3 DNA sequence: TGTGCCAGCTCACCTGAGCCGGGTTCTAATGAAAAACTGTTTTTT. It is translated as CASSPEPGSNEKLFF.

This chain links TRBV29-1 with TRBJ2-7, with D perhaps matching TRBD1 or TRBD2 (5 bases each). This CDR3 comprises 12 residues. V gave up 3 bases and J gave up 0 bases, with 6 bases separating them. Germline CDR1 reads SQVTM; CDR2 reads ANQGSEA. The CDR3 spells CSVEGDSYEQYF. CDR3 DNA: TGCAGCGTTGAGGGGGACTCCTACGAGCAGTACTTC.

The chain is built from TRBV19 and TRBJ1-5; D is undetermined. The germline CDR1 and CDR2 sequences are LNHDA and SQIVND (reference sequence). Trimming stripped 5 bases from V and 0 bases from J, with 17 bases between. This CDR3 spans 17 amino acids. This CDR3 is CASSPQSGRYSNQPQHF. In DNA, the CDR3 is TGTGCCAGTAGTCCCCAATCCGGCAGATATAGCAATCAGCCCCAGCATTTT.

V and J are TRBV2 and TRBJ2-3; D gene ambiguous. V lost 1 base to trimming and J lost 6 bases, with 14 bases between them. CDR3 length: 15 residues. The V gene's germline CDR1 is SNHLY and CDR2 FYNNEI. CDR3 protein: CASSEVLGRADTQYF. The CDR3 nucleotides are TGTGCCAGCAGTGAAGTCCTGGGCAGAGCGGATACGCAGTATTTT.

The chain is built from TRBV5-1 and TRBJ2-1; TRBD2 aligns across 12 bases. This CDR3 is 19 amino acids long. Germline V gene lookup returns CDR1 SGHRS and CDR2 YFSETQ. V was clipped by 4 bases and J by 1 base; unmatched bases: 12. CDR3 DNA: TGCGCCAGCAGCCGGTATACTAGCGGGAGGCAAAGATCCTACAATGAGCAGTTCTTC. Translating it yields CASSRYTSGRQRSYNEQFF.

The rearrangement links TRBV28 to TRBJ2-5; D might be TRBD1 (5 bases). Trimming took off 5 bases at V and 1 base at J, with 11 bases between the two ends. From germline, CDR1 is MDHEN and CDR2 SYDVKM. The CDR3 has 14 residues. Here the CDR3 reads CASSEGAVQETQYF. DNA for the CDR3: TGTGCCAGCAGTGAAGGGGCCGTCCAAGAGACCCAGTACTTC.

V and J are TRBV2 and TRBJ1-2, with a weak D call TRBD1 (6 bases). Germline V gene data show CDR1 as SNHLY and CDR2 as FYNNEI. Trimming pared 6 bases from V and 4 bases from J, leaving 18 bases between. The CDR3 is made up of 15 amino acids. The CDR3 region has the DNA TGTGCCAGCAGCCCCTCCGGGACAAGGGTCTATGGCTACACCTTC. Translating it yields CASSPSGTRVYGYTF.

J is TRBJ2-1 and V is TRBV9; D gene unclear. The CDR3 loop spans 16 amino acids. Between the trimmed V and J ends, which lost 0 bases and 6 bases, there was a span of 16 bases. Looked up from germline, CDR1 is SGDLS and CDR2 is YYNGEE. CDR3 loop: CASSVGSAARFNEQFF. For the CDR3, the DNA is TGTGCCAGCAGCGTAGGGAGTGCGGCTAGATTCAATGAGCAGTTCTTC. The full variable domain, in which reference TRBV9 and TRBJ2-1 provide the parts outside the CDR3, is DSGVTQTPKHLITATGQRVTLRCSPRSGDLSVYWYQQSLDQGLQFLIQYYNGEERAKGNILERFSAQQFPDLHSELNLSSLELGDSALYFCASSVGSAARFNEQFFGPGTRLTVL.